This T cell receptor beta chain is from a study of control samples from healthy donors and cancer patients. The germline V gene encodes CDR1 MNHNS and CDR2 SASEGT. CDR3 size: 11 residues. Trimming cost V 0 bases and J 6 bases, with 2 bases left between them. Method: immunoSEQ multiplex PCR; TCRdb's copy keeps in-frame clones and lacks some. Among about 150,000 clones listed, around 96% were seen once. This clone has only one observation. The receptor's source is a man aged 35 to 55 in good health. The chain uses TRBV6-1 and TRBJ1-2, with D unresolved. The sample taken for sequencing was blood. The CDR3 reads CASSEAHGYTF. The CDR3 region has the DNA TGTGCCAGCAGTGAAGCGCATGGCTACACCTTC.